The 32 T cell receptor beta chains listed next were all sequenced from one sample in a study of response to subunit inactivated influenza vaccine. TCRdb redid the calling of the RT-PCR reads with MiXCR, one entry per CDR3 protein. In the table there are approximately 290,000 distinct CDR3 sequences, roughly 22% of which are singletons. The source was PBMCs from blood, collected 21 months after vaccination. These receptors were obtained from a man between 50 and 69 years old who received an inactivated influenza vaccine.

The chain combines TRBV6-5 with TRBJ1-1; D is ambiguous. CDR3 length equals 13 residues. Trimming removed 0 bases from V and 4 bases from J, with 6 bases in between. The germline CDR1 and CDR2 sequences are MNHEY and SVGAGI. The DNA for the CDR3 is TGTGCCAGCAGTTACTCGAAACTCACTGAAGCTTTCTTT. Translated, it gives CASSYSKLTEAFF.

The gene calls are TRBV18 and TRBJ1-1; tentative D call: TRBD1 (6 bases). CDR3 length: 14 residues. Per germline, CDR1 KGHSH and CDR2 LQKENI. With 5 bases removed from V and 1 base from J, the gap between germline ends came to 11 bases. The CDR3 DNA reads as TGTGCCAGCTCAATATCGGACAGGAACACTGAAGCTTTCTTT. It encodes CASSISDRNTEAFF.

This clonotype was picked up a small number of times. The chain couples TRBV10-3 to TRBJ2-2; no clear D. Germline values: CDR1 ENHRY, CDR2 SYGVKD. The CDR3 spans 10 residues. The germline V and J ends were trimmed by 6 bases and 6 bases, with 2 bases remaining between them. The CDR3, as DNA: TGTGCCATCAGGTCCGGGGAGCTGTTTTTT. Its translation is CAIRSGELFF.

This sequence joins TRBV20-1 and TRBJ2-7; 9 bases map to TRBD1. CDR1 and CDR2 from the germline V gene are DFQATT and SNEGSKA (reference sequence). This CDR3 has 13 residues. The V segment lost 6 bases and the J segment 6 bases; nucleotides outside the gene matches: 9. Written as DNA, the CDR3 is TGCAGTGCACCGGGACAGGGAAGGGGCGAGCAGTACTTC. Protein: CSAPGQGRGEQYF.

The table lists this clonotype with a few counts. CDR3 sequence: CAISESYVSTDTQYF. The CDR3 DNA is TGTGCCATCAGTGAGTCCTACGTAAGCACAGATACGCAGTATTTT. This sequence joins TRBV10-3 and TRBJ2-3; D not resolved. The V end was cut by 0 bases, the J end by 0 bases, with 7 bases between. This CDR3 comprises 15 residues. CDR1 and CDR2 from the germline V gene are ENHRY and SYGVKD.

This sequence joins TRBV12-3 or TRBV12-4 and TRBJ1-5; D is uncertain. The V and J ends lost 6 bases and 4 bases respectively, with 16 bases between them. This CDR3 contains 15 residues. For the CDR3, the DNA is TGTGCCAGCAGCCCTGTCCTTGGCCTAAATCAGCCCCAGCATTTT. Its protein product is CASSPVLGLNQPQHF.

This clonotype was seen a handful of times. The chain is built from TRBV2 and TRBJ2-2, with 10 bases aligning to TRBD2. CDR1 is SNHLY and CDR2 is FYNNEI in the germline V gene. The CDR3 length is 14 residues. V lost 8 bases and J lost 5; bases outside the gene matches: 5. DNA of the CDR3: TGTGCCAGCCGGGCTAGCGGGGGAACCGGGGAGCTGTTTTTT. Amino acids: CASRASGGTGELFF.

V usage is TRBV7-8 and J usage is TRBJ2-7; TRBD1 agrees at 8 bases. The CDR3 consists of 14 residues. The germline V gene encodes CDR1 SGHVS and CDR2 FQNEAQ. Germline trimming cut 5 bases from V and 3 bases from J; bases unmatched to any gene: 6. This chain's CDR3 is CASSERTGNYEQYF. The CDR3 DNA reads as TGTGCCAGCAGCGAGCGGACAGGGAACTACGAGCAGTACTTC. Full variable domain (missing parts from reference TRBV7-8 and TRBJ2-7): GAGVSQSPRYKVAKRGQDVALRCDPISGHVSLFWYQQALGQGPEFLTYFQNEAQLDKSGLPSDRFFAERPEGSVSTLKIQRTQQEDSAVYLCASSERTGNYEQYFGPGTRLTVT.

In its sample, this clonotype was seen a few times. The chain is built from TRBV6-1 and TRBJ1-5; no clear D gene. There are 14 residues in the CDR3. Trimming took off 6 bases at V and 0 bases at J, with 9 bases between the two ends. CDR1 and CDR2 (germline): MNHNS, SASEGT. CDR3 in amino acids: CASSRSFSNQPQHF. In nucleotides, the CDR3 is TGTGCCAGCAGCAGGAGCTTTAGCAATCAGCCCCAGCATTTT.

Only a few counts were recorded for this clonotype. The chain combines TRBV12-3 or TRBV12-4 with TRBJ2-5; 14 bases map to TRBD2. CDR3 length: 17 amino acids. V lost 5 bases to trimming and J lost 1 base; unmatched junction nucleotides: 6. CDR3: CASSQTSGGAIQETQYF. CDR3 nucleotide sequence: TGTGCCAGCAGTCAGACTAGCGGGGGGGCTATCCAAGAGACCCAGTACTTC.

V usage is TRBV3-1 and J usage is TRBJ1-1; D uncertain. V was pared by 0 bases and J by 2 bases, with 4 bases between. The CDR3 loop spans 13 amino acids. CDR1 LGHDT and CDR2 YNNKEL come from the germline V gene (reference sequence). The CDR3 here is CASSQDLNTEAFF. The DNA of the CDR3 is TGTGCCAGCAGCCAAGACCTAAACACTGAAGCTTTCTTT.

This clonotype occurred many times. The CDR3 DNA follows: TGTGCCACCAGTGTGGGCAGGACCTATGGCTACACCTTC. Translating it yields CATSVGRTYGYTF. The genes are TRBV24-1 and TRBJ1-2, with D hard to call. Trimming pared 5 bases from V and 4 bases from J, leaving 10 bases between. The CDR3 spans 13 residues. The germline gives CDR1 KGHDR, CDR2 SFDVKD.

V and J are TRBV3-1 and TRBJ2-7; possible D gene TRBD1, 6 bases. The CDR3 is made up of 15 amino acids. Germline V gene data show CDR1 as LGHDT and CDR2 as YNNKEL (reference sequence). Trimming removed 4 bases from V and 6 bases from J, with 19 bases in between. In DNA form, the CDR3 reads TGTGCCAGCAGCCCCCTAACAGGGAAAGTCGGCGAGCAGTACTTC. It encodes CASSPLTGKVGEQYF.

This clonotype has just a few counts. The genes are TRBV29-1 and TRBJ2-1; 12 bases fit TRBD2. J lost 10 bases, V lost 8 bases, and 3 bases had no gene match. CDR1 SQVTM and CDR2 ANQGSEA come from the germline V gene. The CDR3 is made up of 11 amino acids. This chain's CDR3 is CSSGTSGEQFF. In nucleotides, the CDR3 is TGCAGCTCTGGGACTAGCGGGGAGCAGTTCTTC.

This clonotype was counted a few times. The chain recombines TRBV28 with TRBJ1-1, with D perhaps matching TRBD1 (5 bases). The CDR3 contains 11 residues. With 8 bases removed from V and 7 bases from J, the gap between germline ends came to 11 bases. CDR1 is MDHEN, CDR2 SYDVKM, per germline. The CDR3 DNA reads TGTGCCAGCCGGGACCCGTTTGAAGCTTTCTTT. The encoded protein is CASRDPFEAFF.

In regard to this clonotype: The junction and the germline gene differ at one end; a read error may be behind it. This chain's CDR3 is CATSDFEEIQYF. The CDR3 DNA is TGTGCCACCAGTGATTTTGAAGAGATCCAGTACTTC. This rearrangement joins TRBV24-1 to TRBJ2-5; no clear D. The CDR3 sequence is 12 residues long. CDR1 and CDR2 from the germline V gene are KGHDR and SFDVKD.

This clonotype was seen a handful of times. The genes are TRBV20-1 and TRBJ2-1; a possible D gene is TRBD2 (6 bases). The CDR3 runs to 14 residues. V lost 2 bases and J lost 4, with 12 bases in between. Looked up from germline, CDR1 is DFQATT and CDR2 is SNEGSKA (reference sequence). As DNA, the CDR3 is TGCAGTGCTAGAAATAGCGGATTTTACAATGAGCAGTTCTTC. As protein: CSARNSGFYNEQFF.

The chain couples TRBV14 to TRBJ2-7; 12 positions match TRBD1. There are 19 residues in the CDR3. The V gene's germline CDR1 is SGHDN and CDR2 FVKESK. The trim removed 4 bases at V and 1 base at J, leaving 14 bases unmatched. The CDR3 DNA reads TGTGCCAGCAGCCCGTACACCGGGACAGGGGGCTTAATTTCCTACGAGCAGTACTTC. Its protein is CASSPYTGTGGLISYEQYF.

This clonotype was detected only a few times. CDR3 DNA sequence: TGTGCCAGCAGCTTAGGAGGGACGTATAATTCACCCCTCCACTTT. Protein: CASSLGGTYNSPLHF. J is TRBJ1-6 and V is TRBV7-2; D perhaps matches TRBD1 (5 bases). This CDR3 spans 15 amino acids. V dropped 1 base and J dropped 4 bases, with 8 bases sitting between them. Germline V CDR1 and CDR2: SGHTA, FQGNSA.

V and J are TRBV28 and TRBJ2-7; TRBD1 matches 9 bases. This CDR3 has 16 residues. Germline V lookup: CDR1 MDHEN, CDR2 SYDVKM. With V trimmed by 4 bases and J by 4 bases, 11 bases remained unmatched. The CDR3 spells CASSYPGTGREYEQYF. The CDR3 region has the DNA TGTGCCAGCAGTTACCCCGGGACAGGGAGGGAATACGAGCAGTACTTC.

This clonotype showed up just a few times. The rearrangement uses TRBV9 and TRBJ2-2; D gene ambiguous. Trimming left V 5 bases short and J 1 base short, with 6 bases between. Germline CDR1 reads SGDLS; CDR2 reads YYNGEE. CDR3 size: 13 residues. The CDR3 is CASSRRNTGELFF. The CDR3 bases are TGTGCCAGCAGTCGCAGGAACACCGGGGAGCTGTTTTTT. Together with reference TRBV9 and TRBJ2-2, the CDR3 gives the full variable domain: DSGVTQTPKHLITATGQRVTLRCSPRSGDLSVYWYQQSLDQGLQFLIQYYNGEERAKGNILERFSAQQFPDLHSELNLSSLELGDSALYFCASSRRNTGELFFGEGSRLTVL.

V gene TRBV24-1 combines with J gene TRBJ2-3; D ambiguous. Germline V gene lookup returns CDR1 KGHDR and CDR2 SFDVKD. The germline V and J ends were trimmed by 2 bases and 6 bases, with 17 bases remaining between them. The CDR3 runs 16 residues. The chain's CDR3 is CATSDSPSTDLDTQYF. CDR3 DNA: TGTGCCACCAGTGATTCACCCTCGACGGATCTCGATACGCAGTATTTT.

Note on this clonotype: A junction boundary mismatches the germline segment, possibly from a read error. The chain uses TRBV2 and TRBJ1-4; D not resolved. The CDR3 is 14 residues long. The germline gives CDR1 SNHLY, CDR2 FYNNEI. In DNA, the CDR3 is TGTGCCAGCAATAGCTTTGCAACTAATGAAAGACTGTTTTTT. Its translation: CASNSFATNERLFF. Full variable domain (remainder filled in from reference TRBV2 and TRBJ1-4): EPEVTQTPSHQVTQMGQEVILRCVPISNHLYFYWYRQILGQKVEFLVSFYNNEISEKSEIFDDQFSVERPDGSNFTLKIRSTKLEDSAMYFCASNSFATNERLFFGSGTQLSVL.

In DNA, the CDR3 is TGCAGTGCTAGAAGGGACGGCACAGATACGCAGTATTTT. Residues: CSARRDGTDTQYF. The rearrangement uses TRBV20-1 and TRBJ2-3; D is perhaps TRBD1 or TRBD2 (5 bases each). This CDR3 has 13 residues. V gave up 2 bases and J gave up 1 base, with 7 bases separating them. The germline CDR1 and CDR2 sequences are DFQATT and SNEGSKA (reference sequence).

Notes on this clonotype: A much larger clone differs by one base, so this may be a read error. This chain's CDR3 is CASSHGGNEQFF. DNA for the CDR3: TGTGCCAGCAGCCACGGGGGCAATGAGCAGTTCTTC. V usage is TRBV5-6 and J usage is TRBJ2-1, with D maybe TRBD2 (6 bases). The germline V and J ends were trimmed by 4 bases and 6 bases, with 8 bases remaining between them. CDR3 length equals 12 residues. Germline V gives CDR1 SGHDT, CDR2 YYEEEE.

This clonotype was recorded a few times. V usage is TRBV7-9 and J usage is TRBJ1-1; D ambiguous. Germline V lookup: CDR1 SEHNR, CDR2 FQNEAQ (reference sequence). This CDR3 is 16 amino acids long. V gave up 1 base and J gave up 0 bases, with 12 bases separating them. The CDR3 here is CASSLVTFRLNTEAFF. The CDR3 DNA follows: TGTGCCAGCAGCTTAGTGACGTTCCGATTGAACACTGAAGCTTTCTTT.

V gene TRBV5-1 combines with J gene TRBJ2-3; TRBD2 might be the D (6 bases). Trimming took off 4 bases at V and 2 bases at J, with 17 bases between the two ends. In germline, CDR1 is SGHRS, CDR2 YFSETQ. The CDR3 is made up of 16 amino acids. In nucleotides, the CDR3 is TGCGCCAGCAGCCCGGCGGGGACTTATGCCACAGATACGCAGTATTTT. It specifies CASSPAGTYATDTQYF. Full variable domain (rest looked up from reference TRBV5-1 and TRBJ2-3): KAGVTQTPRYLIKTRGQQVTLSCSPISGHRSVSWYQQTPGQGLQFLFEYFSETQRNKGNFPGRFSGRQFSNSRSEMNVSTLELGDSALYLCASSPAGTYATDTQYFGPGTRLTVL.

The V call is TRBV29-1, the J call TRBJ2-1, with TRBD1 identical over 7 bases. Germline trimming cut 3 bases from V and 9 bases from J; bases unmatched to any gene: 5. CDR3 size: 12 residues. Germline CDR1 SQVTM, CDR2 ANQGSEA. This CDR3 reads CSVDPTGIEQFF. The CDR3 nucleotides are TGCAGCGTTGACCCGACAGGGATTGAGCAGTTCTTC.

For the CDR3, the DNA is TGCAGTGCTAGACAGGGAAACAATCAGCCCCAGCATTTT. Translated: CSARQGNNQPQHF. This sequence joins TRBV20-1 and TRBJ1-5; TRBD1 might be the D (5 bases). The germline CDR1 and CDR2 sequences are DFQATT and SNEGSKA (reference sequence). The CDR3 has 13 residues. V shed 2 bases and J shed 3 bases, with 8 bases lying between them.

On this clonotype: Without the conserved terminal phenylalanine or tryptophan, this CDR3 likely stems from a read error. V gene TRBV27 combines with J gene TRBJ1-1; tentatively, D is TRBD1 (6 bases). Germline V CDR1 and CDR2: MNHEY, SMNVEV (reference sequence). The V end was cut by 7 bases, the J end by 10 bases, with 25 bases between. This CDR3 is 15 amino acids long. As DNA, the CDR3 is TGTGCCAGCAAGGGAGATTTACAGGGTTGGGGAGTAGCTTTCGTT. Its protein is CASKGDLQGWGVAFV.

This chain connects TRBV30 to TRBJ2-4, with a possible D match to TRBD1 (5 bases). V was cut by 0 bases and J by 9 bases, with 12 bases left in between. Germline V gene lookup returns CDR1 GTSNPN and CDR2 SVGIG (reference sequence). This CDR3 is 13 amino acids long. The CDR3: CAWSVPGLGIQYF. DNA for the CDR3: TGTGCCTGGAGTGTACCAGGGTTGGGCATTCAGTACTTC.

The gene calls are TRBV29-1 and TRBJ1-5; D is undetermined. Germline-derived CDR1 and CDR2 are SQVTM and ANQGSEA. This CDR3 is 12 amino acids long. V was clipped by 6 bases and J by 4 bases, with 10 bases between them. CDR3 region: CSVLSANQPQHF. The DNA for the CDR3 is TGCAGCGTCCTCAGCGCTAATCAGCCCCAGCATTTT.